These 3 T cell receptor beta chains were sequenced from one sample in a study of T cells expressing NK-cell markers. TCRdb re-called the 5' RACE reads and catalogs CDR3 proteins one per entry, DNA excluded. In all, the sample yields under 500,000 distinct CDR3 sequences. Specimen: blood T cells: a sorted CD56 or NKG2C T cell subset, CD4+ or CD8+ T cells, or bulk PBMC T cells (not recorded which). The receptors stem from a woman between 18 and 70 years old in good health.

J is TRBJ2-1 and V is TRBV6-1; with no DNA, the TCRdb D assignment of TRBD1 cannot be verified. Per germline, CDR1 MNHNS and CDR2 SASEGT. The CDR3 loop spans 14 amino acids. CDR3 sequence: CASSTGTGANEQFF.

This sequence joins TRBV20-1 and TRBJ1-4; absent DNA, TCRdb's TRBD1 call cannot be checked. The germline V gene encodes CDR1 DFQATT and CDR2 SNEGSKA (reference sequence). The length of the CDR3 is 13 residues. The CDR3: CSATTALGEKLFF.

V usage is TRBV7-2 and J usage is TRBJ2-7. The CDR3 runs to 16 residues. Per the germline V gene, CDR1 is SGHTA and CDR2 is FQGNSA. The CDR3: CASSLGYSGSTYEQYF.